This T cell receptor beta chain was found in a study of regulatory T cells in long-lasting Graves disease. Time point in this sample: newly diagnosed GD, antithyroid drugs for less than 3 months. Generation of the TCR library employed RNA extracted from PBMCs. This clonotype showed up many times. No antigen is known for it. CDR1 and CDR2 from the germline V gene are SEHNR and FQNEAQ (reference sequence). V lost 4 bases, J lost 7 bases, and 12 bases stayed unmatched. The CDR3 is 15 amino acids. Whole-study findings and limits: Peripheral blood was the sole material, not thyroid tissue. Those with persistent Graves' had less TCR diversity than newly diagnosed patients.

According to the study, TCR beta libraries were built with iRepertoire HTBI primers and CDR3-region Arm-PCR. Via MiXCR, TCRdb re-called the multiplex PCR reads, giving one row per CDR3 protein. This sample carries roughly 500,000 distinct CDR3 sequences, less than 15% of them seen once, and the ten largest clones take approximately 15%. The same sample was also studied in work on T cells in Graves' hyperthyroidism and ophthalmopathy. From that report: Ophthalmopathy was identified by the model a median around 5.9 months ahead of onset.

The chain recombines TRBV7-9 with TRBJ2-5, with 7 bases identical to TRBD2. The receptor comes from a woman in her forties or fifties with Graves disease. Here the sequenced sample was peripheral blood mononuclear cells (PBMCs), taken at new diagnosis, from a patient treated with antithyroid drugs. The CDR3 coding sequence is TGTGCCAGCAGCTCCCCGATGGCGGGAGATGTGACCCAGTACTTC. This gives the protein CASSSPMAGDVTQYF.